Listed here are 26 T cell receptor beta chains from one sample, sequenced in a study of cytomegalovirus exposure and HLA in healthy donors. The PCR ran on 60 Vbeta and 13 Jbeta primers. Sequencing was performed with immunoSEQ multiplex PCR; in TCRdb, only in-frame clones are kept and a portion is missing. Altogether roughly 180,000 clones are present, over 80% being singletons, with the ten largest covering about 1.4%. The sequencing input was PBMCs. The source is a girl aged 10-17 years in good health and CMV-seropositive.

The CDR3 DNA reads as TGTGCCAGCAGTACAGGGCAGTCCCAGCATTTT. Translated: CASSTGQSQHF. The V gene is TRBV28, the J gene TRBJ1-5; possibly TRBD1 for D (6 bases). This CDR3 spans 11 amino acids. Germline V lookup: CDR1 MDHEN, CDR2 SYDVKM. Trimming pared 5 bases from V and 11 bases from J, leaving 10 bases between. The variable domain in full, with the rest retrieved from reference TRBV28 and TRBJ1-5, is DVKVTQSSRYLVKRTGEKVFLECVQDMDHENMFWYRQDPGLGLRLIYFSYDVKMKEKGDIPEGYSVSREKKERFSLILESASTNQTSMYLCASSTGQSQHFGDGTRLSIL.

This clone was picked up a small number of times. This chain links TRBV7-9 with TRBJ1-4; the D is unclear. The CDR3 totals 15 residues. V lost 2 bases to trimming and J lost 3 bases, with 10 bases between them. The V gene's germline CDR1 is SEHNR and CDR2 FQNEAQ (reference sequence). CDR3 sequence: CASSLLDTANEKLFF. CDR3 in DNA: TGTGCCAGCAGCTTACTCGACACGGCTAATGAAAAACTGTTTTTT.

This clone showed up just once. V gene TRBV28 combines with J gene TRBJ2-4; tentative D call: TRBD1 (5 bases). The CDR3 contains 16 residues. Germline CDR1 reads MDHEN; CDR2 reads SYDVKM. Trimming removed 11 bases at V and 0 bases at J, with 20 bases between. CDR3 amino acids: CASSSFSGSAKNIQYF. CDR3 nucleotide sequence: TGTGCCTCCTCCAGTTTTTCAGGGTCAGCCAAAAACATTCAGTACTTC.

The rearrangement links TRBV6-6 to TRBJ2-2; 8 bases are shared with TRBD1. The V and J ends lost 6 bases and 1 base, in that order; junction bases with no gene match: 7. Germline CDR1 MNHNY, CDR2 SVGAGI (reference sequence). The length of the CDR3 is 16 residues. The CDR3 coding sequence is TGTGCCAGCAGGCATTTAGGACAGGGGAACACCGGGGAGCTGTTTTTT. It yields the protein CASRHLGQGNTGELFF.

V usage is TRBV2 and J usage is TRBJ2-3; 11 bases agree with TRBD2. J gave up 2 bases and V 11 bases, and 9 bases lay outside the gene matches. The CDR3 extends over 15 amino acids. Germline assignment: CDR1 SNHLY and CDR2 FYNNEI. Here the CDR3 reads CAAAGTSGVTDTQYF. The CDR3 DNA reads TGTGCCGCTGCCGGGACTAGCGGTGTCACAGATACGCAGTATTTT.

Only one count was recorded for this clone. The chain combines TRBV18 with TRBJ2-7; 11 bases match TRBD2. CDR1 and CDR2 from the germline V gene are KGHSH and LQKENI. The V segment lost 5 bases and the J segment 2 bases; nucleotides outside the gene matches: 5. The CDR3 runs 15 residues. The CDR3 sequence: CASSWKTSGTYEQYF. In nucleotides, the CDR3 is TGTGCCAGCTCATGGAAGACTAGCGGGACCTACGAGCAGTACTTC.

The chain employs TRBV29-1 and TRBJ1-1, with D possibly being TRBD1 (5 bases). Trimming removed 6 bases from V and 4 bases from J, with 18 bases in between. Germline V gene lookup returns CDR1 SQVTM and CDR2 ANQGSEA. This CDR3 spans 14 amino acids. The CDR3 loop reads CSVAGAGGTTEAFF. The DNA of the CDR3 is TGCAGCGTGGCAGGAGCTGGGGGGACCACTGAAGCTTTCTTT.

This clone has only a few counts. The chain couples TRBV27 to TRBJ2-7; 9 nucleotides align to TRBD1. This CDR3 comprises 15 residues. Germline V lookup: CDR1 MNHEY, CDR2 SMNVEV (reference sequence). V lost 4 bases and J lost 0; bases outside the gene matches: 4. The CDR3: CASSSDRGGSYEQYF. CDR3 coding DNA: TGTGCCAGCAGTTCCGACAGGGGGGGCTCCTACGAGCAGTACTTC.

The V gene is TRBV5-1, the J gene TRBJ2-2; no definite D call. Germline V gene data show CDR1 as SGHRS and CDR2 as YFSETQ. With 4 bases removed from V and 6 bases from J, the gap between germline ends came to 13 bases. The CDR3 loop spans 14 amino acids. CDR3 nucleotides: TGCGCCAGCAGCCCCCCACTCAAGCCCGGGGAGCTGTTTTTT. Translated: CASSPPLKPGELFF.

The chain couples TRBV30 to TRBJ2-5; D perhaps matches TRBD2 (5 bases). Germline CDR1 is GTSNPN and CDR2 is SVGIG (reference sequence). This CDR3 comprises 14 residues. V dropped 0 bases and J dropped 5 bases, with 13 bases sitting between them. CDR3 nucleotide sequence: TGTGCCTGGAGTGTTGAGGGAAATTATGAGACCCAGTACTTC. Translating gives CAWSVEGNYETQYF.

This chain connects TRBV19 to TRBJ1-2; D is uncertain. Deletions cut 6 bases from V and 0 bases from J, with 11 bases between. The CDR3 runs 14 residues. CDR1 LNHDA and CDR2 SQIVND come from the germline V gene (reference sequence). CDR3 loop: CASRPGTSNYGYTF. The CDR3 nucleotides read TGTGCCAGTAGGCCAGGAACTTCTAACTATGGCTACACCTTC. The variable domain in full, with the rest retrieved from reference TRBV19 and TRBJ1-2, is DGGITQSPKYLFRKEGQNVTLSCEQNLNHDAMYWYRQDPGQGLRLIYYSQIVNDFQKGDIAEGYSVSREKKESFPLTVTSAQKNPTAFYLCASRPGTSNYGYTFGSGTRLTVV.

The chain recombines TRBV4-3 with TRBJ2-7; no definite D call. The CDR3 totals 15 residues. Per the germline V gene, CDR1 is LGHNA and CDR2 is YSLEER. V was shortened by 5 bases and J by 5 bases, with 19 bases between the two germline ends. The CDR3 DNA reads TGCGCCAGCAGCTCTCAGGCAGGCCGCGAAGACGAGCAGTACTTC. Amino acids: CASSSQAGREDEQYF.

The chain has TRBV6-1 and TRBJ2-7; 7 bases agree with TRBD1. Germline CDR1 reads MNHNS; CDR2 reads SASEGT. CDR3 length equals 13 residues. The V segment lost 5 bases and the J segment 3 bases; nucleotides outside the gene matches: 4. CDR3 nucleotides: TGTGCCAGCAGTCTCGGACAGGTCTACGAGCAGTACTTC. It translates to CASSLGQVYEQYF.

In DNA, the CDR3 is TGCAGCGTTGATCGGGACACTAACAAATACAATGAGCAGTTCTTC. As protein: CSVDRDTNKYNEQFF. This chain connects TRBV29-1 to TRBJ2-1, with D possibly TRBD1 on 6 matching bases. This CDR3 comprises 15 residues. The V gene lost 3 bases and the J gene lost 4 bases, with 16 bases spanning the gap. Per germline, CDR1 SQVTM and CDR2 ANQGSEA.

The CDR3 region is CASRPSFTTGGYEQYF. The DNA of the CDR3 is TGCGCCAGCAGGCCCAGTTTTACGACAGGGGGTTACGAGCAGTACTTC. The chain is built from TRBV5-1 and TRBJ2-7, with 9 positions matching TRBD1. The CDR3 extends over 16 amino acids. The V gene end was trimmed by 5 bases and the J gene end by 4 bases; junction bases not matched to a gene: 13. Germline V gene sequence: CDR1 SGHRS, CDR2 YFSETQ.

The rearrangement links TRBV28 to TRBJ2-7, with TRBD2 matching 13 bases. CDR1 and CDR2 (germline): MDHEN, SYDVKM. The CDR3 extends over 13 amino acids. Trimming removed 7 bases from V and 13 bases from J; junction bases left unmatched: 10. The CDR3 reads CASKGGPGLAGYF. The CDR3, as DNA: TGTGCCAGCAAGGGGGGCCCGGGACTAGCGGGATACTTC.

This clone was counted a few times. CDR3 region: CASSELVSGSYNEQFF. In nucleotides, the CDR3 is TGTGCCAGCAGTGAATTAGTGAGCGGATCCTACAATGAGCAGTTCTTC. This chain connects TRBV25-1 to TRBJ2-1, with D possibly matching TRBD2 (5 bases). Germline V lookup: CDR1 MGHDK, CDR2 SYGVNS. The CDR3 runs 16 residues. V was cut by 1 base and J by 1 base, with 11 bases left in between.

This chain connects TRBV27 to TRBJ2-7; tentatively, D is TRBD1 (8 bases). Trimming pared 6 bases from V and 3 bases from J, leaving 21 bases between. Germline V gene data show CDR1 as MNHEY and CDR2 as SMNVEV (reference sequence). This CDR3 contains 16 residues. The chain's CDR3 is CASRPVGGTGVYEQYF. DNA for the CDR3: TGTGCCAGCAGGCCCGTGGGGGGGACAGGAGTCTACGAGCAGTACTTC.

This chain links TRBV30 with TRBJ2-2, with 8 bases matching TRBD2. The CDR3 loop spans 15 amino acids. With V trimmed by 7 bases and J by 4 bases, 11 bases remained unmatched. The V gene's germline CDR1 is GTSNPN and CDR2 SVGIG (reference sequence). In DNA form, the CDR3 reads TGTGCCTCCTTCGGGGGGGGTGGAGGCACCGGGGAGCTGTTTTTT. Its translation: CASFGGGGGTGELFF. Filled out from reference TRBV30 and TRBJ2-2, the complete variable domain reads SQTIHQWPATLVQPVGSPLSLECTVEGTSNPNLYWYRQAAGRGLQLLFYSVGIGQISSEVPQNLSASRPQDRQFILSSKKLLLSDSGFYLCASFGGGGGTGELFFGEGSRLTVL.

The chain links TRBV2 to TRBJ1-2, with TRBD1 identical over 10 bases. The CDR3 length is 17 residues. CDR1 SNHLY and CDR2 FYNNEI come from the germline V gene. V was clipped by 5 bases and J by 4 bases; unmatched bases: 13. In DNA, the CDR3 is TGTGCCAGCAGTACCGGGACAGGGGTCAGGTGGAGCTATGGCTACACCTTC. Protein sequence: CASSTGTGVRWSYGYTF. Full variable domain (remainder filled in from reference TRBV2 and TRBJ1-2): EPEVTQTPSHQVTQMGQEVILRCVPISNHLYFYWYRQILGQKVEFLVSFYNNEISEKSEIFDDQFSVERPDGSNFTLKIRSTKLEDSAMYFCASSTGTGVRWSYGYTFGSGTRLTVV.

J is TRBJ2-1 and V is TRBV29-1; D unresolved. CDR1 is SQVTM, CDR2 ANQGSEA, per germline. Trimming cost V 0 bases and J 4 bases, with 16 bases left between them. The CDR3 has 16 residues. The CDR3 region is CSVEDQEAHRYNEQFF. CDR3 nucleotide sequence: TGCAGCGTTGAAGATCAAGAGGCTCATCGGTACAATGAGCAGTTCTTC.

The chain joins TRBV5-1 to TRBJ2-5; D gene unclear. V was cut by 0 bases and J by 0 bases, with 6 bases left in between. From germline, CDR1 is SGHRS and CDR2 YFSETQ. The CDR3 spans 14 residues. The CDR3 DNA follows: TGCGCCAGCAGCTTGGCTGGGCACCAAGAGACCCAGTACTTC. It codes for CASSLAGHQETQYF.

V is TRBV7-9 and J is TRBJ1-3; 9 bases align to TRBD1. From germline, CDR1 is SEHNR and CDR2 FQNEAQ (reference sequence). The CDR3 length is 15 residues. The ends lost 5 bases at V and 2 bases at J; junction bases unmatched: 4. CDR3 DNA sequence: TGTGCCAGCAGCGTTACAGGGGGCACTGGAAACACCATATATTTT. As protein: CASSVTGGTGNTIYF.

CDR3 nucleotides: TGTGCCTGGAGTACTCGGGGGGATCAGCCCCAGCATTTT. As protein: CAWSTRGDQPQHF. V gene TRBV30 combines with J gene TRBJ1-5; D possibly corresponds to TRBD1 (5 bases). The CDR3 is 13 residues long. Germline CDR1 is GTSNPN and CDR2 is SVGIG (reference sequence). Trimming left V 2 bases short and J 5 bases short, with 10 bases between.

J is TRBJ2-4 and V is TRBV6-5, with 10 bases that match TRBD2. The CDR3 has 15 residues. CDR1 MNHEY and CDR2 SVGAGI come from the germline V gene. V dropped 2 bases and J dropped 9; count of bases not matched to a gene: 7. CDR3 residues: CASSYLAGDRSIQYF. In DNA form, the CDR3 reads TGTGCCAGCAGTTACCTAGCGGGAGATAGGAGCATTCAGTACTTC.

The V gene is TRBV6-1, the J gene TRBJ1-2; 10 bases match TRBD1. This CDR3 has 14 amino acids. Germline V gives CDR1 MNHNS, CDR2 SASEGT. V was clipped by 8 bases and J by 1 base; unmatched bases: 4. The DNA of the CDR3 is TGTGCCAGCGGCAGGGACAGGGGTAACTATGGCTACACCTTC. Translation: CASGRDRGNYGYTF.